This T cell receptor (beta chain) was recorded in a study of T cells in Graves' hyperthyroidism and ophthalmopathy. Germline lookup yields CDR1 GTSNPN and CDR2 SVGIG (reference sequence). This CDR3 region has 14 residues. V lost 1 base and J 0 bases, leaving 7 bases between the germline ends. From more than 9.5 ml of fresh peripheral blood, PBMCs were isolated. Using RNA transcripts as the source, TCR beta CDR3 regions were amplified. A set of HTBI primers served as the primers for a first-round RT-PCR of the TCR CDR3. From the multiplex PCR reads, TCRdb called clonotypes with MiXCR, one entry per CDR3 protein. The table includes over 500,000 distinct CDR3 sequences, 14% detected once. In this sample, this clonotype turned up many times.

The rearrangement links TRBV30 to TRBJ2-1; the D gene is possibly TRBD1 (5 bases). The sequence was obtained from a woman between 40 and 50 years old with Graves' hyperthyroidism. The sequenced material came from blood. The CDR3 nucleotides read TGTGCCTGGAGTGGAAGGGGCTCCTACAATGAGCAGTTCTTC. It translates to CAWSGRGSYNEQFF. Combining the CDR3 with reference TRBV30 and TRBJ2-1 gives the whole variable domain SQTIHQWPATLVQPVGSPLSLECTVEGTSNPNLYWYRQAAGRGLQLLFYSVGIGQISSEVPQNLSASRPQDRQFILSSKKLLLSDSGFYLCAWSGRGSYNEQFFGPGTRLTVL.